This T cell receptor beta chain was documented in a study of cytomegalovirus exposure and HLA in healthy donors. Study-wide results and caveats: The study found most TCR sequences rare, yet found some public TCRs in many donors. Within a later analysis, the majority of CMV-associated TCR beta chains appeared HLA-restricted. There was a cluster of highly shared sequence variants that was likely a sequencing artifact. In a later analysis, 17,000 or so TCR beta sequences were associated with HLA alleles at 0.05 false discovery rate.

About this clone: What it binds is not known.

The germline V gene encodes CDR1 LNHDA and CDR2 SQIVND (reference sequence). The CDR3 totals 13 residues. V shed 5 bases and J 11 bases; nucleotides not matched to a gene: 11. In the PCR, 60 Vbeta and 13 Jbeta primers were used. Profiled with immunoSEQ multiplex PCR; TCRdb holds only in-frame clones, not every one. The sample yields roughly 100,000 clones, approximately 66% seen once. The material sequenced was PBMCs. V gene TRBV19 combines with J gene TRBJ1-1, with TRBD1 identical over 7 bases. This TCR was recovered from a woman in her fifties or sixties in good health and CMV-seronegative. The CDR3 sequence is CASSVLGQRYAFF. DNA for the CDR3: TGTGCCAGTAGTGTGCTGGGACAGAGGTACGCTTTCTTT. Using reference TRBV19 and TRBJ1-1 for the parts outside the CDR3, the full variable domain is DGGITQSPKYLFRKEGQNVTLSCEQNLNHDAMYWYRQDPGQGLRLIYYSQIVNDFQKGDIAEGYSVSREKKESFPLTVTSAQKNPTAFYLCASSVLGQRYAFFGQGTRLTVV.